This T cell receptor beta chain originates from a study of metastatic and nonmetastatic thyroid tumors. Study-wide results and limits: For both blood and tumor, malignant thyroid tumors reportedly showed significantly higher TCR beta diversity than benign nodules did.

This clone was observed a few times. As yet, its antigen is unknown. This CDR3 contains 15 residues. With 1 base removed from V and 0 bases from J, the gap between germline ends came to 8 bases. Each patient went into thyroid surgery without having received any treatment. In the original workflow: To classify distant metastasis in papillary thyroid cancer, a model was built from CDR3 differences across clinicopathological groups. TCRdb used MiXCR to call clones anew from the PCR reads. The V and J calls were not made by the authors but by TCRdb's processing. The sample shows 20,000 to 25,000 clones, 20% of them seen only once.

The material sequenced was adjacent normal tissue. This rearrangement joins TRBV12-3 or TRBV12-4 to TRBJ2-3; D gene uncertain. The clonotype originates from a female donor with papillary thyroid cancer or a benign thyroid nodule (not recorded which). Some clones in this sample may be carry-over from other donors' samples. The CDR3 DNA is TGTGCCAGCAGTTTAGGCATCTCTAGCACAGATACGCAGTATTTT. Protein sequence: CASSLGISSTDTQYF.